This record concerns one T cell receptor (beta chain) sequence. What it binds is not known. The data belong to a study of T cells in localized non-small cell lung cancer. Only in-frame clones appear in the TCRdb table, and some are missing; sequencing was by immunoSEQ multiplex PCR. The sample shows more than 100,000 clones, around 92% of them seen only once. Germline CDR1 and CDR2: MNHEY and SMNVEV (reference sequence). V lost 6 bases and J lost 9; bases outside the gene matches: 11. CDR3 size: 14 residues. Study results and limitations: Median around 60 top-100 tumor clones were shared with paired adjacent lung. Of the tissues analyzed, uninvolved adjacent lung showed maximal T cell clonality, greater than tumor. Only one tumor region was sequenced, so heterogeneity remains possible.

The source of this sequence is an older female donor with stage I lung adenocarcinoma. The sequenced sample was peripheral blood, obtained before any cancer treatment. The chain links TRBV27 to TRBJ2-3; 8 bases fit TRBD2. The CDR3 DNA reads as TGTGCCAGCAGAGAAGCGGGAGAAACAGGAACGCAGTATTTT. This translates into CASREAGETGTQYF.